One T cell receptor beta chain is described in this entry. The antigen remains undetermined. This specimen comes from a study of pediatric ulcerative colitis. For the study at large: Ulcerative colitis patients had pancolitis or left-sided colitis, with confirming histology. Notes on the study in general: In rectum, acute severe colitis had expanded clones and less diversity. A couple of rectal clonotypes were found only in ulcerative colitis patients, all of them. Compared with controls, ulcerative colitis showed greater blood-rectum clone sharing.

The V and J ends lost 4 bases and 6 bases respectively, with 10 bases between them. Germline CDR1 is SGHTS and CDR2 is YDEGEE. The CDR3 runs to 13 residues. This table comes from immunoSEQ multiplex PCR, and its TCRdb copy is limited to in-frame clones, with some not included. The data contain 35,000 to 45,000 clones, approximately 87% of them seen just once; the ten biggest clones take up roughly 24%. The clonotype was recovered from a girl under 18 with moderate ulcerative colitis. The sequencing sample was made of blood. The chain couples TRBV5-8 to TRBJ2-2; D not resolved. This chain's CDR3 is CASSHKPPGELFF. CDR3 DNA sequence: TGTGCCAGCAGCCATAAGCCCCCCGGGGAGCTGTTTTTT.